The 32 T cell receptor beta chains below come from one sample, sequenced in a study of T cells in Graves' hyperthyroidism and ophthalmopathy. Amplified TCR beta CDR3 regions derived from RNA transcripts. The TCR CDR3 was amplified in a first-round RT-PCR using the HTBI primer set. TCRdb ran MiXCR on the multiplex PCR reads and lists one entry per CDR3 protein. In the table there are around 520,000 distinct CDR3 sequences, 11% to 15% of which are singletons. The sequencing input was blood. The receptor set was obtained from a woman in her forties with Graves' hyperthyroidism.

This clonotype was counted a few times. This chain connects TRBV6-1 to TRBJ1-6, with unresolved D. This CDR3 has 15 amino acids. Trimming removed 1 base from V and 5 bases from J, with 9 bases in between. The germline V gene encodes CDR1 MNHNS and CDR2 SASEGT. The CDR3 region is CASSEGTENNSPLHF. CDR3 coding DNA: TGTGCCAGCAGTGAAGGTACAGAAAATAATTCACCCCTCCACTTT.

This clonotype has more than one count but fewer than ten. This sequence joins TRBV6-5 and TRBJ2-3; 9 bases are a match to TRBD2. Germline CDR1 and CDR2: MNHEY and SVGAGI. V was clipped by 2 bases and J by 6 bases; unmatched bases: 6. This CDR3 is 15 amino acids long. For the CDR3, the DNA is TGTGCCAGCAGTTACAAGAGCGGGAGGTTGGATACGCAGTATTTT. It encodes CASSYKSGRLDTQYF.

This clonotype was found many times. This sequence joins TRBV14 and TRBJ2-5; 11 nucleotides match TRBD2. V was pared by 0 bases and J by 5 bases, with 11 bases of the junction left unmatched. Germline V lookup: CDR1 SGHDN, CDR2 FVKESK. The CDR3 extends over 18 amino acids. CDR3 region: CASSQDRLTSGRRETQYF. CDR3 nucleotide sequence: TGTGCCAGCAGCCAAGATCGACTAACTAGCGGGAGACGGGAGACCCAGTACTTC.

This clonotype was counted many times. CDR3 coding DNA: TGTGCCAGCTCTTGGACCCACCAAGAGACCCAGTACTTC. This codes for CASSWTHQETQYF. The rearrangement links TRBV2 to TRBJ2-5; no reliable D call. This CDR3 is 13 amino acids long. CDR1 is SNHLY, CDR2 FYNNEI, per germline. Trimming left V 8 bases short and J 0 bases short, with 10 bases between.

The chain is built from TRBV5-1 and TRBJ2-3; tentatively, D is TRBD1 (6 bases). Per the germline V gene, CDR1 is SGHRS and CDR2 is YFSETQ. The CDR3 contains 15 residues. V dropped 0 bases and J dropped 1 base, with 9 bases sitting between them. As DNA, the CDR3 is TGCGCCAGCAGCTTGGCGGACAGCCGCACAGATACGCAGTATTTT. Its protein is CASSLADSRTDTQYF.

This clonotype was detected a few times. The chain combines TRBV6-1 with TRBJ2-3; D is uncertain. Between the trimmed V and J ends, which lost 10 bases and 4 bases, there was a span of 12 bases. The CDR3 has 12 residues. Germline V gives CDR1 MNHNS, CDR2 SASEGT. The CDR3: CAILGPADTQYF. CDR3 DNA: TGTGCCATTCTCGGGCCGGCAGATACGCAGTATTTT.

This clonotype appeared a few times. The chain has TRBV6-4 and TRBJ1-2; D not certain. Per the germline V gene, CDR1 is MRHNA and CDR2 is SNTAGT. There are 14 residues in the CDR3. Trimming removed 7 bases at V and 8 bases at J, with 20 bases between. CDR3 sequence (DNA): TGTGCCAGCACTTACGCGGCAGACCCATGGGGCTACACCTTC. The encoded protein is CASTYAADPWGYTF.

The chain joins TRBV6-1 to TRBJ2-1; 10 bases match TRBD2. The V and J ends lost 7 bases and 3 bases, in that order; junction bases with no gene match: 6. The V gene's germline CDR1 is MNHNS and CDR2 SASEGT. The CDR3 is 15 residues long. For the CDR3, the DNA is TGTGCCAGCAAACATGCTAGCGGGAGCTACAATGAGCAGTTCTTC. It is translated as CASKHASGSYNEQFF.

This clonotype has a handful of counts. The chain combines TRBV24-1 with TRBJ2-1; 9 positions match TRBD2. The V and J ends lost 0 bases and 5 bases, in that order; junction bases with no gene match: 7. The CDR3 length is 17 residues. Germline V gene data show CDR1 as KGHDR and CDR2 as SFDVKD. The DNA for the CDR3 is TGTGCCACCAGTGATTTGGACGCGGGAGGGCTCAACAATGAGCAGTTCTTC. This encodes CATSDLDAGGLNNEQFF.

The sample holds many counts of this clonotype. The chain joins TRBV3-1 to TRBJ2-5, with 7 bases fitting TRBD2. Unmatched junction bases numbered 5, after V lost 8 bases and J lost 5 bases. The CDR3 runs to 12 residues. Germline CDR1 LGHDT, CDR2 YNNKEL (reference sequence). CDR3 DNA: TGTGCCAGCGTTGCGGGAGTGGAGACCCAGTACTTC. Translation gives CASVAGVETQYF.

This clonotype was seen many times. This sequence joins TRBV6-5 and TRBJ2-3; D remains unclear. V shed 2 bases and J shed 9 bases, with 30 bases lying between them. Germline CDR1 MNHEY, CDR2 SVGAGI. The CDR3 covers 19 residues. The CDR3 nucleotides read TGTGCCAGCAGTTACCCCTACCGAAGTCAAGTGGGCGATTCGGGCACGCAGTATTTT. Protein: CASSYPYRSQVGDSGTQYF.

This clonotype was observed a handful of times. This sequence joins TRBV28 and TRBJ2-7; D is perhaps TRBD2 (7 bases). Between the trimmed V and J ends, which lost 6 bases and 9 bases, there was a span of 18 bases. This CDR3 contains 13 residues. Germline V CDR1 and CDR2: MDHEN, SYDVKM. The CDR3 DNA reads TGTGCCAGCAGGAAGGGGGGGGCGGCCGTGCAGTACTTC. It yields the protein CASRKGGAAVQYF. Full variable domain (remainder filled in from reference TRBV28 and TRBJ2-7): DVKVTQSSRYLVKRTGEKVFLECVQDMDHENMFWYRQDPGLGLRLIYFSYDVKMKEKGDIPEGYSVSREKKERFSLILESASTNQTSMYLCASRKGGAAVQYFGPGTRLTVT.

The rearrangement uses TRBV10-3 and TRBJ2-1; TRBD2 might be the D (6 bases). Germline CDR1 and CDR2: ENHRY and SYGVKD. The CDR3 runs 17 residues. The V end was cut by 8 bases, the J end by 0 bases, with 20 bases between. Here the CDR3 reads CAISRGTASTSYNEQFF. The CDR3 coding sequence is TGTGCCATCTCTCGGGGGACGGCTAGCACCTCCTACAATGAGCAGTTCTTC.

At least ten counts were recorded for this clonotype. V and J are TRBV5-1 and TRBJ2-5; 9 bases are a match to TRBD1. The CDR3 totals 15 residues. Germline values: CDR1 SGHRS, CDR2 YFSETQ. The V and J ends lost 3 bases and 5 bases, in that order; junction bases with no gene match: 8. The CDR3 DNA reads TGCGCCAGCAGCTGGCAAACCGGGACAGGGGAGACCCAGTACTTC. Translating it yields CASSWQTGTGETQYF. Together with reference TRBV5-1 and TRBJ2-5, the CDR3 gives the full variable domain: KAGVTQTPRYLIKTRGQQVTLSCSPISGHRSVSWYQQTPGQGLQFLFEYFSETQRNKGNFPGRFSGRQFSNSRSEMNVSTLELGDSALYLCASSWQTGTGETQYFGPGTRLLVL.

About this clonotype: A read error may explain this, as a much larger clone is one base away. This sequence joins TRBV20-1 and TRBJ2-5; TRBD1 is a possible D gene (5 bases). Germline V gives CDR1 DFQATT, CDR2 SNEGSKA (reference sequence). There are 15 residues in the CDR3. V lost 5 bases, J lost 0 bases, and 16 bases lay in between. CDR3 nucleotides: TGCAGTGCTGGGGCCCTGGAAAGGGACCAAGAGACCCAGTACTTC. Translating it yields CSAGALERDQETQYF.

This clonotype has ten or more counts. For the CDR3, the DNA is TGTGCCAGCACTACTCTGGGGGCTGCCTCCTATGGCTACACCTTC. It codes for CASTTLGAASYGYTF. The chain combines TRBV6-2 or TRBV6-3 with TRBJ1-2; tentatively, D is TRBD1 (6 bases). Trimming shortened V by 7 bases and J by 4 bases, and 19 bases separated the two germline ends. The CDR3 runs to 15 residues. Germline CDR1 reads MNHEY; CDR2 reads SVGEGT.

This clonotype was detected only a few times. The V call is TRBV20-1, the J call TRBJ2-1; 7 bases fit TRBD2. This CDR3 region has 15 residues. Per the germline V gene, CDR1 is DFQATT and CDR2 is SNEGSKA (reference sequence). Trimming cost V 6 bases and J 5 bases; bases outside gene matches: 13. CDR3 amino acids: CSAYPPGRFNNEQFF. The CDR3 nucleotides read TGCAGTGCATACCCTCCCGGGAGGTTCAACAATGAGCAGTTCTTC.

This clonotype was detected a few times. The chain couples TRBV18 to TRBJ2-1; 8 nucleotides line up with TRBD1. Looked up from germline, CDR1 is KGHSH and CDR2 is LQKENI. With V trimmed by 3 bases and J by 1 base, 8 bases remained unmatched. This CDR3 comprises 17 residues. This chain's CDR3 is CASSPRQGQSSYNEQFF. CDR3 DNA sequence: TGTGCCAGCTCACCCCGACAGGGGCAGAGTTCCTACAATGAGCAGTTCTTC. The variable domain in full, with the rest retrieved from reference TRBV18 and TRBJ2-1, is NAGVMQNPRHLVRRRGQEARLRCSPMKGHSHVYWYRQLPEEGLKFMVYLQKENIIDESGMPKERFSAEFPKEGPSILRIQQVVRGDSAAYFCASSPRQGQSSYNEQFFGPGTRLTVL.

This clonotype has a count of ten or more. The chain combines TRBV6-2 or TRBV6-3 with TRBJ2-6; 7 bases agree with TRBD1. Trimming took 7 bases from V and 0 from J; bases not matched to a gene: 3. Germline assignment: CDR1 MNHEY and CDR2 SVGEGT. This CDR3 comprises 15 residues. CDR3 amino acids: CASNRDSSGANVLTF. The CDR3 region has the DNA TGTGCCAGCAATCGGGACAGCTCTGGGGCCAACGTCCTGACTTTC.

This clonotype was recorded many times. This chain connects TRBV2 to TRBJ1-2; perhaps TRBD1 as D (5 bases). V lost 5 bases and J 7 bases, leaving 20 bases between the germline ends. This CDR3 is 15 amino acids long. CDR1 SNHLY and CDR2 FYNNEI come from the germline V gene. CDR3 nucleotides: TGTGCCAGCAGTCCCGACAGCTCCCCCCTGAGTGGCTACACCTTC. Residues: CASSPDSSPLSGYTF.

The gene calls are TRBV11-2 and TRBJ1-3; possible D gene TRBD1, 5 bases. Germline CDR1 is SGHAT and CDR2 is FQNNGV. Trimming stripped 3 bases from V and 0 bases from J, with 9 bases between. This CDR3 has 15 residues. CDR3 coding DNA: TGTGCCAGCAGCTTTACCAGGGACTCTGGAAACACCATATATTTT. It encodes CASSFTRDSGNTIYF.

This clonotype appeared many times. The chain joins TRBV12-3 or TRBV12-4 to TRBJ2-1; 7 bases map to TRBD1. V was pared by 4 bases and J by 6 bases, with 6 bases of the junction left unmatched. The CDR3 is 14 amino acids. For the CDR3, the DNA is TGTGCCAGCAGTTGGGGACAGTTCTTCAATGAGCAGTTCTTC. Its translation is CASSWGQFFNEQFF.

This clonotype was observed a few times. The V and J genes are TRBV4-1 and TRBJ2-2; D is possibly TRBD2 (5 bases). V lost 6 bases and J 0 bases, leaving 8 bases between the germline ends. Germline CDR1 and CDR2: MGHRA and YSYEKL. The CDR3 extends over 14 amino acids. The CDR3 DNA follows: TGCGCCAGCAGATACGGGGCGAACACCGGGGAGCTGTTTTTT. This sequence encodes CASRYGANTGELFF.

This clonotype was observed a handful of times. The chain couples TRBV10-1 to TRBJ2-1, with 8 bases matching TRBD1. CDR1 is WNHNN, CDR2 SYGVQD, per germline (reference sequence). J lost 10 bases, V lost 10 bases, and 12 bases had no gene match. There are 13 residues in the CDR3. CDR3: CANVRTGLLEQFF. The CDR3 DNA follows: TGCGCCAACGTCCGGACAGGGCTCTTGGAGCAGTTCTTC.

This clonotype was observed a few times. The chain couples TRBV7-2 to TRBJ2-3; D perhaps matches TRBD2 (6 bases). This CDR3 spans 14 amino acids. Germline CDR1 reads SGHTA; CDR2 reads FQGNSA. V lost 0 bases, J lost 6 bases, and 10 bases lay in between. CDR3 nucleotide sequence: TGTGCCAGCAGCTTAGCCAGCGGGTCGGATACGCAGTATTTT. It encodes CASSLASGSDTQYF. The complete variable domain, with remaining parts taken from reference TRBV7-2 and TRBJ2-3, reads GAGVSQSPSNKVTEKGKDVELRCDPISGHTALYWYRQSLGQGLEFLIYFQGNSAPDKSGLPSDRFSAERTGGSVSTLTIQRTQQEDSAVYLCASSLASGSDTQYFGPGTRLTVL.

In its sample, this clonotype was seen many times. The chain combines TRBV5-1 with TRBJ1-2; D remains unclear. The V gene's germline CDR1 is SGHRS and CDR2 YFSETQ. The length of the CDR3 is 14 residues. The V end lost 0 bases, the J end lost 7 bases, and 13 bases lay between the germline ends. CDR3 nucleotide sequence: TGCGCCAGCAGCTTGGCGGAAGAGGCGTCTGGCTACACCTTC. Amino acids: CASSLAEEASGYTF.

A few counts support this clonotype. The CDR3 coding sequence is TGTGCCAGTACCCTGGGTGGTGGAGGCAATCAGCCCCAGCATTTT. Translated: CASTLGGGGNQPQHF. The chain is built from TRBV19 and TRBJ1-5; no definite D call. The CDR3 runs to 15 residues. Germline V gives CDR1 LNHDA, CDR2 SQIVND (reference sequence). V lost 7 bases, J lost 2 bases, and 15 bases lay in between.

This clonotype was counted many times. This sequence joins TRBV6-1 and TRBJ1-2; the D gene is possibly TRBD1 (6 bases). The CDR3 is 14 residues long. Germline V gene lookup returns CDR1 MNHNS and CDR2 SASEGT. Trimming removed 1 base at V and 6 bases at J, with 12 bases between. CDR3 sequence: CASSEVGRGDGYTF. CDR3 DNA: TGTGCCAGCAGTGAAGTGGGCAGGGGAGATGGCTACACCTTC.

This clonotype has ten or more counts. The chain links TRBV12-3 or TRBV12-4 to TRBJ1-1; D is possibly TRBD1 (6 bases). Trimming cost V 4 bases and J 4 bases, with 13 bases left between them. The CDR3 runs to 14 residues. The CDR3 nucleotides are TGTGCCAGCAGTTGGGACGGGGGCGTCACTGAAGCTTTCTTT. This sequence encodes CASSWDGGVTEAFF.

This clonotype was detected ten times or more. This sequence joins TRBV2 and TRBJ1-1; D remains ambiguous. The CDR3 is made up of 15 amino acids. The V end lost 1 base, the J end lost 0 bases, and 9 bases lay between the germline ends. The germline V gene has CDR1 SNHLY and CDR2 FYNNEI. Here the CDR3 reads CASSEGKGLNTEAFF. The CDR3 DNA reads as TGTGCCAGCAGTGAAGGGAAGGGTTTGAACACTGAAGCTTTCTTT.

This clonotype was observed at least ten times. V gene TRBV12-3 or TRBV12-4 combines with J gene TRBJ2-7, with a possible D match to TRBD2 (6 bases). Trimming cost V 3 bases and J 7 bases, with 19 bases left between them. The CDR3 runs to 15 residues. The CDR3 protein is CASSLSFGGPGEQYF. The DNA for the CDR3 is TGTGCCAGCAGTTTGTCGTTCGGGGGACCGGGTGAGCAGTACTTC.

This clonotype was counted between two and nine times. The V and J genes are TRBV6-2 or TRBV6-3 and TRBJ2-1; 12 positions match TRBD2. J was trimmed by 8 bases and V by 0 bases; bases with no gene match: 5. CDR1 and CDR2 from the germline V gene are MNHEY and SVGEGT. CDR3 length: 16 amino acids. The CDR3 protein is CASSYSTTSGRDEQFF. In nucleotides, the CDR3 is TGTGCCAGCAGTTACTCGACGACTAGCGGGAGAGATGAGCAGTTCTTC.